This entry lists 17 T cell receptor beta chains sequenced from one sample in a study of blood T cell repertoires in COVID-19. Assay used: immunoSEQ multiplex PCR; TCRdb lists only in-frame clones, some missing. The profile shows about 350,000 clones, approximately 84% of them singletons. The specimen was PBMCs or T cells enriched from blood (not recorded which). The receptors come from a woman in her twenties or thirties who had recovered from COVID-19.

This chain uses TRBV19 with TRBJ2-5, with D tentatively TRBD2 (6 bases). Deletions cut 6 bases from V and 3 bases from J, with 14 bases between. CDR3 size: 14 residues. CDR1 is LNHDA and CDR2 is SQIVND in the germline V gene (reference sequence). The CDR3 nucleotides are TGTGCCAGTAGCCCTAGTGGAGGGGAAGAGACCCAGTACTTC. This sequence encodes CASSPSGGEETQYF.

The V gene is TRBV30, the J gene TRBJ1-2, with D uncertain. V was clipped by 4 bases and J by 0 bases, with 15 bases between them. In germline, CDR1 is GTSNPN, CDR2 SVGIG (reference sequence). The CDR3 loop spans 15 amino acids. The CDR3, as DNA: TGTGCCTGGACCCTACTGGCGGGCTCTAACTATGGCTACACCTTC. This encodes CAWTLLAGSNYGYTF.

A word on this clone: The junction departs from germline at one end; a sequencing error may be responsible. The CDR3 nucleotides are TGCGCCAGCATTGAGAGCCGAACGAACACTGAAGCTTTCTTT. It translates to CASIESRTNTEAFF. The chain recombines TRBV10-2 with TRBJ1-1; D ambiguous. The CDR3 consists of 14 residues. Looked up from germline, CDR1 is WSHSY and CDR2 is SAAADI.

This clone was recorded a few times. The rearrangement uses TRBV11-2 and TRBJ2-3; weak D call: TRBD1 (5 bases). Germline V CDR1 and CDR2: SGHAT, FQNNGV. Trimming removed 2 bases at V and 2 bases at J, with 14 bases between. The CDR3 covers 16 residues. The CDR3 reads CASSLYPKGNTDTQYF. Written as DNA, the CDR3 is TGTGCCAGCAGCTTATACCCGAAGGGGAACACAGATACGCAGTATTTT.

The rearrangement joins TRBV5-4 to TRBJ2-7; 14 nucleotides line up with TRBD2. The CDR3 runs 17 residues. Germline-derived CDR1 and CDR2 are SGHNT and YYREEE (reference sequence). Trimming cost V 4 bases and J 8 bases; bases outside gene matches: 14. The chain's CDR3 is CASSPTPRLAGGHQQYF. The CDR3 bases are TGTGCCAGCAGCCCAACCCCCAGACTAGCGGGGGGGCATCAGCAGTACTTC.

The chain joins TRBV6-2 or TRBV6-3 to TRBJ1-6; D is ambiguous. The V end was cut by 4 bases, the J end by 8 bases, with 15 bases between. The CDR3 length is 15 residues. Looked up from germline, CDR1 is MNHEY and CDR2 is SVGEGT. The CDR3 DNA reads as TGTGCCAGCAGTTCCGAGGGCCGCCGGGATTCACCCCTCCACTTT. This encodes CASSSEGRRDSPLHF.

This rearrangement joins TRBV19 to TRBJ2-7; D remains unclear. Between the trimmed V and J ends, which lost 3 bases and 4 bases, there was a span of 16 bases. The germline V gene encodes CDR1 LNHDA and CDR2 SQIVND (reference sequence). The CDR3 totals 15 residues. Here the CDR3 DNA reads TGTGCCAGTAGTATCGGCAGGAACGTACCGTACGAGCAGTACTTC. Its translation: CASSIGRNVPYEQYF.

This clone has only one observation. In nucleotides, the CDR3 is TGTGCCAGCACCCCCGGGACAGGGTTTAACTATGGCTACACCTTC. Translation: CASTPGTGFNYGYTF. V is TRBV28 and J is TRBJ1-2; 9 bases line up with TRBD1. The CDR3 loop spans 15 amino acids. With 7 bases clipped from V and 1 base from J, the junction kept 7 bases outside the gene matches. The germline CDR1 and CDR2 sequences are MDHEN and SYDVKM.

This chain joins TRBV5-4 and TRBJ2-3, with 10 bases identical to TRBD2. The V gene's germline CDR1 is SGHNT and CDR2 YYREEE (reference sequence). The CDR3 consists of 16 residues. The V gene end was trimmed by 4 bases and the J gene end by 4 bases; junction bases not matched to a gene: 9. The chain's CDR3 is CASSPERGGGSDTQYF. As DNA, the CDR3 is TGTGCCAGCAGCCCAGAGCGGGGGGGCGGGTCAGATACGCAGTATTTT.

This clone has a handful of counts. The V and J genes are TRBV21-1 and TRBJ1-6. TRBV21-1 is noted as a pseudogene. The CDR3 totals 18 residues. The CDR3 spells CASSNPTHLVWYNSPLHF. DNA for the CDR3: TGTGCCAGCAGCAACCCGACTCACCTCGTCTGGTATAATTCACCCCTCCACTTT.

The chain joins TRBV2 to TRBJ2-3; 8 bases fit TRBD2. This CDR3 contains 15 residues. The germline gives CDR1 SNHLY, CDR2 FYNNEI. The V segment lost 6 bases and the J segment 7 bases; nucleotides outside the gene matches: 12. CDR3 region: CASSAPGSGGHTQYF. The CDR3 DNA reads TGTGCCAGCAGCGCCCCGGGAAGCGGGGGCCATACGCAGTATTTT.

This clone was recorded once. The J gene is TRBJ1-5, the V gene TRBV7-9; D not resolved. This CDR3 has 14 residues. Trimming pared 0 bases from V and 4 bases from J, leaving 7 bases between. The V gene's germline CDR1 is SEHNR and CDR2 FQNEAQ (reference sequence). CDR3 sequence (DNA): TGTGCCAGCAGCTTAGCTGGGAGAAATCAGCCCCAGCATTTT. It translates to CASSLAGRNQPQHF. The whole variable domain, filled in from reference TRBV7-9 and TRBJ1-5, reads DTGVSQNPRHKITKRGQNVTFRCDPISEHNRLYWYRQTLGQGPEFLTYFQNEAQLEKSRLLSDRFSAERPKGSFSTLEIQRTEQGDSAMYLCASSLAGRNQPQHFGDGTRLSIL.

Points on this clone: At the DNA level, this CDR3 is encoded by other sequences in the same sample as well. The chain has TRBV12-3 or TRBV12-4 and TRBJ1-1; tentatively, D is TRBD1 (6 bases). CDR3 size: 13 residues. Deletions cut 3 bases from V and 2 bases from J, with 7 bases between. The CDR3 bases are TGTGCCAGCAGTTTGACAGGTAACACTGAAGCTTTCTTT. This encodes CASSLTGNTEAFF.

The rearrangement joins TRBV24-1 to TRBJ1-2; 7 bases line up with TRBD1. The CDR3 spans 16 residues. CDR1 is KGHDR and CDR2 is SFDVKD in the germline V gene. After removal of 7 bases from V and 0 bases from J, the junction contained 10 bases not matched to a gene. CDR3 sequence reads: CATSPGQTLTNYGYTF. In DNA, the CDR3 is TGTGCCACCAGCCCGGGACAGACTCTAACTAACTATGGCTACACCTTC.

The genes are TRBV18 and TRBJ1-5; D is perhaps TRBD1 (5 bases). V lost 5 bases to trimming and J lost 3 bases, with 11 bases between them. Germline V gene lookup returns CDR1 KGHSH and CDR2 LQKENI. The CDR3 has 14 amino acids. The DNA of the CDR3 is TGTGCCAGCTCAGCACAGGAGATCAATCAGCCCCAGCATTTT. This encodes CASSAQEINQPQHF.

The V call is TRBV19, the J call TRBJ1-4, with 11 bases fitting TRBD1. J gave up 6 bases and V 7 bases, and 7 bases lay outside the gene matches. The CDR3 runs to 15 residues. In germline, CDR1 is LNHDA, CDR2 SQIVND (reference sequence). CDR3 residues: CASKNPDRGHEKLFF. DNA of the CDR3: TGTGCCAGTAAAAACCCGGACAGGGGGCATGAAAAACTGTTTTTT.

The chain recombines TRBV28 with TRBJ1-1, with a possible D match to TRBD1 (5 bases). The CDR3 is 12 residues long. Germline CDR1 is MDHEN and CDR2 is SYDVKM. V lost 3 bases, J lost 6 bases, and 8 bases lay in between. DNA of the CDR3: TGTGCCAGCAGTTTGGGGGGTGCTGAAGCTTTCTTT. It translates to CASSLGGAEAFF.